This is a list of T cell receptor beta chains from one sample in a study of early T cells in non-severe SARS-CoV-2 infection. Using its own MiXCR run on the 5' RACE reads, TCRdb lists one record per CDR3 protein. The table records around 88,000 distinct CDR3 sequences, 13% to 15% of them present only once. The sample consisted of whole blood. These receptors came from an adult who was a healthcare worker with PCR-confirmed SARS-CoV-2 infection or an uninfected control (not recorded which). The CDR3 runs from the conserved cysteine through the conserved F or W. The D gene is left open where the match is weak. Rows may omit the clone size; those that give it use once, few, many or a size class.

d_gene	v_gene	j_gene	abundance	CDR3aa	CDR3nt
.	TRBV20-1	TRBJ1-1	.	CSARRLARGTEAFF	TGCAGTGCCCGGCGCCTCGCCCGCGGCACTGAAGCTTTCTTT
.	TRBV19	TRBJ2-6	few	CASGRLFSGANVLTF	TGTGCCAGCGGCCGACTGTTCTCTGGGGCCAACGTCCTGACTTTC
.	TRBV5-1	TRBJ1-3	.	CASSPHGGVNGNTIYF	TGCGCCAGCAGCCCCCATGGGGGGGTCAATGGAAACACCATATATTTT
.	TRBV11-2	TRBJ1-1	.	CASSPIKVDTEAFF	TGTGCCAGCAGCCCCATTAAGGTGGACACTGAAGCTTTCTTT
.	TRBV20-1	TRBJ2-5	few	CSAPGTTETQYF	TGCAGTGCACCCGGGACCACAGAAACCCAGTACTTC
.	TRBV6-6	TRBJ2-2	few	CASSYSTTTGELFF	TGTGCCAGCAGTTACTCGACAACCACCGGGGAGCTGTTTTTT
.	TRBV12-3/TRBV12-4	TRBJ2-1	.	CASSLISEQFF	TGTGCCAGCAGTTTGATAAGTGAGCAGTTCTTC
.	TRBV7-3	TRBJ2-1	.	CASSFTLSSYNEQFF	TGTGCCAGCAGCTTTACTTTGAGCTCCTACAATGAGCAGTTCTTC
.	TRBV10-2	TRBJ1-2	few	CATTLTLGDYGYTF	TGCGCCACGACACTTACCCTTGGGGACTATGGCTACACCTTC
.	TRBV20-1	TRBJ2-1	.	CSSPLPSNEQFF	TGCAGTTCACCCCTTCCATCGAATGAGCAGTTCTTC
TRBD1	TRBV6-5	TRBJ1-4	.	CASSYSNFGTGLGGPEKLFF	TGTGCCAGCAGTTACTCGAATTTCGGGACAGGACTAGGGGGTCCGGAAAAACTGTTTTTT
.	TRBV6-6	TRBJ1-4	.	CASSLWGSEKLFF	TGTGCCAGCAGTTTGTGGGGGTCGGAAAAACTGTTTTTT
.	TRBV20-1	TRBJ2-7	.	CSARVVQGGQYF	TGCAGTGCTAGAGTGGTTCAGGGAGGGCAGTACTTC
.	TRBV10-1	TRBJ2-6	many	CASSGGRPGSGANVLTF	TGCGCCAGCAGTGGAGGACGTCCCGGGTCTGGGGCCAACGTCCTGACTTTC
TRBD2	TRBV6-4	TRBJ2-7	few	CASSTGLAGVSTRPPGYF	TGTGCCAGCAGTACGGGACTAGCGGGAGTCAGCACGAGGCCTCCGGGGTACTTC
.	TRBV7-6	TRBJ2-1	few	CASSPPEGLRDEQFF	TGTGCCAGCAGTCCACCGGAGGGTTTGAGGGATGAGCAGTTCTTC
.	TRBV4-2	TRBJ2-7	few	CASSQVSKDEQYF	TGTGCCAGCAGCCAAGTCTCGAAAGACGAGCAGTACTTC
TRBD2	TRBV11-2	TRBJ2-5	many	CASSLVPLAGGVETQYF	TGTGCCAGCAGCTTAGTGCCCTTAGCGGGAGGAGTGGAGACCCAGTACTTC
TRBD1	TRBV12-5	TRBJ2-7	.	CASGTPGQGLWEQYF	TGTGCTAGTGGCACCCCGGGACAGGGCCTCTGGGAGCAGTACTTC
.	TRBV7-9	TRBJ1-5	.	CASSLSLTDNQPQHF	TGTGCCAGCAGCTTATCTCTCACGGATAATCAGCCCCAGCATTTT
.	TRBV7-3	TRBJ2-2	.	CASNAANTGELFF	TGTGCCAGCAACGCCGCGAACACCGGGGAGCTGTTTTTT
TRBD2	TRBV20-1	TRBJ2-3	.	CSALGLAGVESRTQYF	TGCAGTGCTCTGGGACTAGCGGGAGTTGAGTCCAGGACGCAGTATTTT
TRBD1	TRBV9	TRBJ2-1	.	CASSVAQDRSGNEQFF	TGTGCCAGCAGCGTAGCTCAGGACAGGAGTGGCAATGAGCAGTTCTTC
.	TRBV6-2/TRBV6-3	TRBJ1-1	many	CASSPAARGIMNTEAFF	TGTGCCAGCTCTCCCGCCGCTCGGGGGATCATGAACACTGAAGCTTTCTTT
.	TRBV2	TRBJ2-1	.	CASSDPMSSSYNEQFF	TGTGCCAGCAGTGACCCCATGAGCTCCTCATACAATGAGCAGTTCTTC
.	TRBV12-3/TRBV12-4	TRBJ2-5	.	CASSLGHQETQYF	TGTGCCAGCAGTTTAGGCCATCAAGAGACCCAGTACTTC
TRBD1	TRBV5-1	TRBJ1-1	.	CASSGTVGTEAFF	TGCGCCAGCAGCGGGACAGTGGGGACTGAAGCTTTCTTT
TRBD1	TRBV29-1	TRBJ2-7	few	CSVAPGPGGAYEQYF	TGCAGCGTTGCCCCCGGCCCAGGGGGAGCCTACGAGCAGTACTTC
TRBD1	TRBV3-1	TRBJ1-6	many	CASSRGQGNSPLHF	TGTGCCAGCAGCCGAGGACAGGGGAATTCACCCCTCCACTTT
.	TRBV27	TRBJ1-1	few	CASSLSRKGTEAFF	TGTGCCAGCAGTTTATCCCGGAAGGGGACTGAAGCTTTCTTT
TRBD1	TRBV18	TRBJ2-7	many	CASSLSTGPAREQYF	TGTGCCAGCTCACTATCGACAGGGCCGGCTCGCGAGCAGTACTTC
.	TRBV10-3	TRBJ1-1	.	CAISTSREAFF	TGTGCCATCAGTACTAGCCGTGAAGCTTTCTTT
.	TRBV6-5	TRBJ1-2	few	CASSPAGSGYTF	TGTGCCAGCAGTCCCGCAGGCTCTGGCTACACCTTC
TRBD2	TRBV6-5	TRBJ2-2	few	CASTLGGTSGMGELFF	TGTGCCAGCACCTTAGGCGGGACTAGCGGGATGGGGGAGCTGTTTTTT
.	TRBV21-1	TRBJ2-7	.	CASSKERCRSGRLRYEQYF	TGTGCCAGCAGCAAAGAAAGGTGTCGATCGGGCAGGCTGAGATACGAGCAGTACTTC
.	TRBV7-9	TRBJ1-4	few	CASSADIRVEKLFF	TGTGCCAGCAGCGCAGATATCCGAGTTGAAAAACTGTTTTTT
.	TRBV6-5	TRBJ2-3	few	CASSFDHAGTDTQYF	TGTGCCAGCAGTTTCGATCATGCTGGCACAGATACGCAGTATTTT
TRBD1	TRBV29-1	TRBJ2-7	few	CSAKGLGQGPYEQYF	TGCAGCGCAAAAGGGCTGGGACAGGGGCCCTACGAGCAGTACTTC
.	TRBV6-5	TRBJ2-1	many	CASSYALLLYNEQFF	TGTGCCAGCAGTTACGCGCTACTCCTTTACAATGAGCAGTTCTTC
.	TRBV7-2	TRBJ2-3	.	CASSLPGIGTDTQYF	TGTGCCAGCAGCTTACCTGGGATAGGCACAGATACGCAGTATTTT
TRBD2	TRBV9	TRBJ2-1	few	CASSAPGLAVGDEQFF	TGTGCCAGCAGCGCCCCGGGACTAGCTGTGGGGGATGAGCAGTTCTTC
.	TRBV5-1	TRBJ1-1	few	CASSTLPGEGPLF	TGCGCCAGCAGCACTTTACCAGGGGAAGGCCCCCTCTTT
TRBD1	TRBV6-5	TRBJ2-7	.	CASSYTGQGAGQYF	TGTGCCAGCAGTTACACGGGACAGGGGGCCGGGCAGTACTTC
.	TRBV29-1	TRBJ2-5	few	CSVEVPHYSGQETQYF	TGCAGCGTTGAAGTACCTCACTATTCGGGCCAAGAGACCCAGTACTTC
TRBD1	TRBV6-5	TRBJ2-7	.	CASNGAGTGSYEQYF	TGTGCCAGCAACGGGGCCGGGACAGGTTCCTACGAGCAGTACTTC
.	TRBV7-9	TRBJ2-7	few	CASNPLAEGGSSYEQYF	TGTGCCAGCAACCCCCTCGCGGAGGGGGGGAGCTCCTACGAGCAGTACTTC
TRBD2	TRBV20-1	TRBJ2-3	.	CSAISQREPTDTQYF	TGCAGTGCTATTTCCCAGCGGGAGCCCACAGATACGCAGTATTTT
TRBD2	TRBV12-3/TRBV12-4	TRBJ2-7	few	CATSGGGRAIDEQYF	TGTGCCACCTCCGGGGGCGGGAGGGCCATCGACGAGCAGTACTTC